A selection of T cell receptor beta chains follows, all from one sample in a study of T-cell reconstitution after alpha-beta-depleted transplantation in children. Via MiXCR, TCRdb re-called the PCR reads, giving one row per CDR3 protein. The table shows a few hundred thousand distinct CDR3 sequences, with about 16% occurring only once. The sequences come from PBMCs from the stem cell graft donor, collected from the stem cell graft. The source of these receptors is a human donor who donated a stem cell graft to a child with acute lymphoblastic leukemia. CDR3s include the opening cysteine and the closing phenylalanine or tryptophan. Size tells how often a clone was seen (once, few, many) or the class of an expanded clone, and some rows leave it out.

clone size	V gene	J gene	CDR3 protein
.	TRBV7-9	TRBJ1-1	CASSSTLAGHANTEAFF
.	TRBV7-9	TRBJ2-7	CASSLSVMSSYEQYF
.	TRBV2	TRBJ1-5	CASSRDTGAARPQHF
.	TRBV27	TRBJ2-1	CASSSYQGAPKNEQFF
.	TRBV18	TRBJ1-4	CASSPGLVFGEKLFF
many	TRBV2	TRBJ2-3	CASRRDPPDTQYF
.	TRBV2	TRBJ2-1	CASALSSWRYNEQFF
few	TRBV29-1	TRBJ2-1	CSVDEVRGALNEQFF
.	TRBV5-1	TRBJ1-5	CASSYSPVTGGNQPQHF
.	TRBV28	TRBJ2-1	CASGTNHEQFF
.	TRBV6-6	TRBJ2-1	CASRTSGRPFF
.	TRBV7-9	TRBJ2-7	CASSLGTRTYEQYF
few	TRBV18	TRBJ2-7	CASSPATSGTYEQYF
.	TRBV5-1	TRBJ2-2	CASSLVTGDTGELFF
few	TRBV7-3	TRBJ2-1	CASSLSGEYNEQFF
few	TRBV6-1	TRBJ1-5	CASSEEDPRWQPQHF
many	TRBV7-9	TRBJ2-1	CASSLVLAGYNEQFF
few	TRBV18	TRBJ2-3	CASSPPSGRAADTQYF
.	TRBV12-3/TRBV12-4	TRBJ2-1	CASSDTMSKFF
.	TRBV11-1	TRBJ1-1	CASSLAGGQYEAFF
.	TRBV12-3/TRBV12-4	TRBJ1-5	CASSPGMGQPQHF
.	TRBV7-7	TRBJ2-1	CASSLRSGNYNGQFF
.	TRBV24-1	TRBJ2-2	CATSDWDRANTGELFF
few	TRBV18	TRBJ2-7	CASSPLTAAGGAYEQYF
.	TRBV9	TRBJ2-7	CASSPPRRGEQYF
few	TRBV5-1	TRBJ2-3	CASSSILGQGNTDTQYF
many	TRBV7-2	TRBJ2-3	CASSEGTSGTDTQYF
few	TRBV5-1	TRBJ1-1	CASSPGRGVAFF
.	TRBV11-2	TRBJ2-1	CASSSGLAGSVRSSYNEQFF
few	TRBV15	TRBJ2-7	CATSGTGLVPSYEQYF
.	TRBV5-1	TRBJ1-5	CASRTEAINQPQHF
.	TRBV5-1	TRBJ2-3	CASTRSGLNTQYF
.	TRBV20-1	TRBJ1-6	CSARDWTAYNSPLHF
.	TRBV7-3	TRBJ2-3	CASSAIAGGPGGDTQYF
.	TRBV15	TRBJ2-1	CATSRRTGEYNEQFF
.	TRBV5-1	TRBJ2-7	CASSEGAAYEQYF
.	TRBV18	TRBJ2-1	CASSHMGLAETSSYNEQFF
.	TRBV5-1	TRBJ2-3	CASSLETGGPPTQYF
.	TRBV5-1	TRBJ2-7	CASSANAGGPNEQYF
few	TRBV11-2	TRBJ1-5	CASSLSPQGRRGQPQHF
few	TRBV7-8	TRBJ2-4	CASSLGRLAKNIQYF
few	TRBV20-1	TRBJ1-2	CSAIPGQGGRADYGYTF
.	TRBV6-5	TRBJ1-5	CASTGQGHQPQHF
.	TRBV2	TRBJ1-4	CASNNGYNEKLFF
.	TRBV5-1	TRBJ1-4	CASSPWTGPDEKLFF
.	TRBV29-1	TRBJ1-4	CSLRGPNEKLFF
few	TRBV6-5	TRBJ2-7	CASSYSEGYEQYF
.	TRBV20-1	TRBJ2-5	CSARGAAGRAGGPSETQYF
.	TRBV3-1	TRBJ2-7	CASSQAGTKTYEQYF
few	TRBV30	TRBJ1-5	CAWAGGTSRASEPQHF
few	TRBV6-1	TRBJ2-3	CASSLLRGGLGTDTQYF
once	TRBV30	TRBJ1-5	CAWSGYGRGNQPQHF
.	TRBV5-1	TRBJ2-1	CASSLALSAYNEQFF
few	TRBV4-1	TRBJ2-3	CASSQDSREGPDTQYF
.	TRBV6-2/TRBV6-3	TRBJ1-1	CASRFVRYTEAFF
few	TRBV20-1	TRBJ1-5	CSASGDEDQPQHF
few	TRBV5-1	TRBJ1-1	CASSQNRQNTEAFF